These T cell receptor beta chains were read from a single sample in a study of T cells in Graves' hyperthyroidism and ophthalmopathy. TCRdb analysed the multiplex PCR reads with MiXCR anew, one entry per CDR3 protein. The sample contains about 400,000 distinct CDR3 sequences, 20% to 25% of which appear only once. Material for sequencing was blood. Receptors originate from a man aged 50 to 60 with Graves' hyperthyroidism. CDR3s include the opening cysteine and the closing phenylalanine or tryptophan. D genes are given only for firm matches. Expanded clones are given a class, and other clones once, few, many or no size at all.

cdr3_aa cdr3_nt j_call d_call clone_size v_call
CATSDTGSGMGQETQYF TGTGCCACCAGTGACACCGGTAGCGGGATGGGCCAAGAGACCCAGTACTTC TRBJ2-5 TRBD2 few TRBV24-1
CASSLNGDVSYEQYF TGTGCCAGCAGCTTAAATGGGGACGTCTCCTACGAGCAGTACTTC TRBJ2-7 NA many TRBV7-9
CASTPTSTDTQYF TGTGCCAGCACCCCGACTAGCACAGATACGCAGTATTTT TRBJ2-3 NA NA TRBV5-5
CASRPSAGNTIYF TGTGCCAGCAGGCCATCGGCTGGAAACACCATATATTTT TRBJ1-3 NA few TRBV3-1
CSVDVDKVDRETQYF TGCAGCGTTGACGTCGACAAGGTAGACCGGGAGACCCAGTACTTC TRBJ2-5 NA few TRBV29-1
CSVAQPGEQYF TGCAGCGTTGCCCAGCCGGGCGAGCAGTACTTC TRBJ2-7 NA NA TRBV29-1
CASSLGGGYTF TGTGCCAGCAGCTTAGGGGGTGGCTACACCTTC TRBJ1-2 NA many TRBV7-9
CASSRRARSYNEQFF TGTGCCAGCAGCCGGAGGGCCCGCTCCTACAATGAGCAGTTCTTC TRBJ2-1 NA NA TRBV6-1
CASSQEVGGYNEQFF TGTGCCAGCAGCCAAGAGGTCGGGGGCTACAATGAGCAGTTCTTC TRBJ2-1 NA NA TRBV3-1
CASSFALDGLFEQYF TGTGCCAGCAGCTTCGCGTTGGACGGACTCTTTGAGCAGTACTTC TRBJ2-7 NA many TRBV7-9